The T cell receptor beta chain described here comes from a study of T cell responses to AZD1222 COVID-19 vaccine. The germline V gene encodes CDR1 MNHNS and CDR2 SASEGT. The CDR3 length is 12 residues. V dropped 3 bases and J dropped 7 bases, with 9 bases sitting between them. Libraries were prepared by immunoSEQ multiplex PCR; TCRdb keeps only in-frame clonotypes and omits some of them. The table records about 93,000 clones, about 86% of them present only once. This chain joins TRBV6-1 and TRBJ1-1, with TRBD1 as a possible D gene (5 bases). Specimen: peripheral blood, collected on day 0 of AZD1222 vaccination. The receptor comes from an adult in good health. CDR3 residues: CASSEDTLEAFF. DNA for the CDR3: TGTGCCAGCAGTGAGGACACGCTTGAAGCTTTCTTT.